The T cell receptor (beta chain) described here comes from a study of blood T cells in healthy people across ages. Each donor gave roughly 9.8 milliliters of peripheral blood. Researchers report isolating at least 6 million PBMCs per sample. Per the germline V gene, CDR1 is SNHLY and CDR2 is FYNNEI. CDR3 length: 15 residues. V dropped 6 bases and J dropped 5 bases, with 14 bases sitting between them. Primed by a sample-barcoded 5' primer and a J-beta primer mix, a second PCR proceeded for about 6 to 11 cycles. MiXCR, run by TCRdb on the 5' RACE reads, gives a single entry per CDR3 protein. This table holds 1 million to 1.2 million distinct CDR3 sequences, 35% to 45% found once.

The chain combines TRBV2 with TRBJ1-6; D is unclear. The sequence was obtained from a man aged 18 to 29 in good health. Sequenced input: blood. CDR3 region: CASRSGVPNNSPLHF. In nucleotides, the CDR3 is TGTGCCAGCAGAAGCGGGGTGCCTAATAATTCACCCCTCCACTTT.